Only a few counts were recorded for the clone carrying this T cell receptor (beta chain). These data belong to a study of T cells in Graves' hyperthyroidism and ophthalmopathy. The V gene's germline CDR1 is SGHNT and CDR2 YYREEE (reference sequence). This CDR3 contains 14 residues. Germline trimming cut 5 bases from V and 0 bases from J; bases unmatched to any gene: 4. TCR beta CDR3 region amplification was performed from RNA transcripts. TCR CDR3 underwent first-round RT-PCR with the HTBI primer set. TCRdb re-called the multiplex PCR reads through MiXCR, storing one row per CDR3 protein. The table shows approximately 330,000 distinct CDR3 sequences, with 15% to 20% occurring only once.

The TCR originated in a woman between 50 and 59 years old with Graves' hyperthyroidism. The chain joins TRBV5-4 to TRBJ1-1, with 7 bases lining up with TRBD1. Sequencing input: blood. The chain's CDR3 is CASRMTGMNTEAFF. In nucleotides, the CDR3 is TGTGCCAGCAGGATGACAGGGATGAACACTGAAGCTTTCTTT.